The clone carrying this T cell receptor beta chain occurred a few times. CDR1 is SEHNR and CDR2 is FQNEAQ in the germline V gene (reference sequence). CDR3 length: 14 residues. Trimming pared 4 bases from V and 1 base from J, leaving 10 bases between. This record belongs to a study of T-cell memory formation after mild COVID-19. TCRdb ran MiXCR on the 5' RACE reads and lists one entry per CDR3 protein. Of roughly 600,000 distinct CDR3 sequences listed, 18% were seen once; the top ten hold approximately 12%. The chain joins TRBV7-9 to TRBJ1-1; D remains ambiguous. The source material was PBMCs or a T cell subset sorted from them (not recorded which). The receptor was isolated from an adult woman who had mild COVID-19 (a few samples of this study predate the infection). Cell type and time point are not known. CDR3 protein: CASSSRGQNTEAFF. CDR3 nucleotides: TGTGCCAGCAGCTCTCGCGGGCAGAACACTGAAGCTTTCTTT.